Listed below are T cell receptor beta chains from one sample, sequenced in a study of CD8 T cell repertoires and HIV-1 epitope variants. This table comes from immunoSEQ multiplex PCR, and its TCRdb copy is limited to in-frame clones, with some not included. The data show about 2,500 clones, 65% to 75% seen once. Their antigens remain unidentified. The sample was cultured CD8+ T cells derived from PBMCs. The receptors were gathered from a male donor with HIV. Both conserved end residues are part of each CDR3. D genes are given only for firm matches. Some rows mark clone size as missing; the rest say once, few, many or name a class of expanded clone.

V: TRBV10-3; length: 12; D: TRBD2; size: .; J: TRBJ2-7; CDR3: CAISATSDEQYF; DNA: TGTGCCATCAGTGCAACTAGCGACGAGCAGTACTTC
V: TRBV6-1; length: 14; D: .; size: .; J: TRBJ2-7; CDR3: CASSDVQSSYEQYF; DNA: TGTGCCAGCAGTGATGTACAGAGCTCCTACGAGCAGTACTTC
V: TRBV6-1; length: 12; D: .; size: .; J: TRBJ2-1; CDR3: CASSDFPAEQFF; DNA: TGTGCCAGCAGTGACTTCCCCGCTGAGCAGTTCTTC
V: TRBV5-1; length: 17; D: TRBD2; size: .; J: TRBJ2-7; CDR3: CASSLYSGTTSSYEQYF; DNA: TGCGCCAGCAGCTTATACAGCGGGACCACAAGCTCCTACGAGCAGTACTTC
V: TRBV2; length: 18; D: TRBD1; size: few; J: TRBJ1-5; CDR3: CASSEKTGWDYSNQPQHF; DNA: TGTGCCAGCAGTGAAAAGACAGGGTGGGATTATAGCAATCAGCCCCAGCATTTT
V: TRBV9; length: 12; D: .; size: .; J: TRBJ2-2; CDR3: CASSVDVGELFF; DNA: TGTGCCAGCAGCGTAGATGTCGGGGAGCTGTTTTTT
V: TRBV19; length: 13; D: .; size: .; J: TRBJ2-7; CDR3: CASSFSGDYEQYF; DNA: TGTGCCAGTAGTTTTAGCGGCGATTACGAGCAGTACTTC
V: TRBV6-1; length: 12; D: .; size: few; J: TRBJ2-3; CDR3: CASSLQGDTQYF; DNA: TGTGCCAGCAGCCTACAGGGAGATACGCAGTATTTT
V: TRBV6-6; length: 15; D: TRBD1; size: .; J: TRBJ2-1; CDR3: CASSYRQGEYNEQFF; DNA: TGTGCCAGCAGTTACCGACAGGGCGAATACAATGAGCAGTTCTTC
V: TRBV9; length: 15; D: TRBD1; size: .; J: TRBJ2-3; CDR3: CASNEQGVGTDTQYF; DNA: TGTGCCAGCAACGAACAGGGGGTAGGGACAGATACGCAGTATTTT